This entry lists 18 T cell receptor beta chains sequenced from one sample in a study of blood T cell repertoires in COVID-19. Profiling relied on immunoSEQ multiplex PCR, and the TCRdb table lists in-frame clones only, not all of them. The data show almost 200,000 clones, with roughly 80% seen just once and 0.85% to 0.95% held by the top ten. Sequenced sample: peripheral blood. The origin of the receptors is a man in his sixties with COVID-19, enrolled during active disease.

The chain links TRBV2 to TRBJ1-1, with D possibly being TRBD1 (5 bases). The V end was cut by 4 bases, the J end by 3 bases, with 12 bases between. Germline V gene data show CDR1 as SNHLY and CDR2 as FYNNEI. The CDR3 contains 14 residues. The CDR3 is CASSAHGGDTEAFF. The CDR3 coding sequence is TGTGCCAGCAGTGCTCATGGGGGGGACACTGAAGCTTTCTTT.

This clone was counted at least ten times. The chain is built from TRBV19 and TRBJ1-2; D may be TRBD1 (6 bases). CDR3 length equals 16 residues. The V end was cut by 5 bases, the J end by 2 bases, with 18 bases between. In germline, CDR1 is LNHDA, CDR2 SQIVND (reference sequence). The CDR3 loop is CASSFRSGAANYGYTF. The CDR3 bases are TGTGCCAGTAGTTTCCGGTCAGGGGCAGCGAACTATGGCTACACCTTC.

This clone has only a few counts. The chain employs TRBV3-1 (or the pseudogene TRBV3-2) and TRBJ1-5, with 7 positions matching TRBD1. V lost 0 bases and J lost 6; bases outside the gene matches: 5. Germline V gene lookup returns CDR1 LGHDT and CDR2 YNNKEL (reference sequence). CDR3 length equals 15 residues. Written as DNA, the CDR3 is TGTGCCAGCAGCCAAGATACGACAGGGTCTCAGCCCCAGCATTTT. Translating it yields CASSQDTTGSQPQHF.

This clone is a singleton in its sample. The CDR3 DNA is TGTGCCATCAGTGAGTCAGGAGCGGACAGCACAGATACGCAGTATTTT. It translates to CAISESGADSTDTQYF. The chain has TRBV10-3 and TRBJ2-3; D may be TRBD2 (5 bases). From germline, CDR1 is ENHRY and CDR2 SYGVKD. The CDR3 is made up of 16 amino acids. V lost 0 bases, J lost 0 bases, and 10 bases lay in between.

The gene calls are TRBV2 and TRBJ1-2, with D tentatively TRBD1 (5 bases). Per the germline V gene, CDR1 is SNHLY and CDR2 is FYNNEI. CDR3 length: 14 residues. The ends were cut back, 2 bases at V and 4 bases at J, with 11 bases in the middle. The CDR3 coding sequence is TGTGCCAGCAGTGAAAGGCAGGGAGGCTATGGCTACACCTTC. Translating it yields CASSERQGGYGYTF.

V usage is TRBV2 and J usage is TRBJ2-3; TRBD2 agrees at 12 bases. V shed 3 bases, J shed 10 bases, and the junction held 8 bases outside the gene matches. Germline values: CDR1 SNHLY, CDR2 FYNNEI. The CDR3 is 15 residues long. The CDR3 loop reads CASSDLGLAGSAQYF. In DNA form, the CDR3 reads TGTGCCAGCAGTGACTTAGGACTAGCGGGATCGGCGCAGTATTTT. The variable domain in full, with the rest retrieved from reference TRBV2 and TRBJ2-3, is EPEVTQTPSHQVTQMGQEVILRCVPISNHLYFYWYRQILGQKVEFLVSFYNNEISEKSEIFDDQFSVERPDGSNFTLKIRSTKLEDSAMYFCASSDLGLAGSAQYFGPGTRLTVL.

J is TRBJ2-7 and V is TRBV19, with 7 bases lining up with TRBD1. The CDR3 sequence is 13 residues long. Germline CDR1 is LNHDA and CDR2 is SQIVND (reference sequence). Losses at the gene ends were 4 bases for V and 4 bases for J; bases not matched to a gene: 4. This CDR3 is CASSSGQDYEQYF. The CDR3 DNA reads TGTGCCAGTAGTAGCGGACAGGATTACGAGCAGTACTTC.

CDR3 amino acids: CASSSGRVGYEQYF. In DNA form, the CDR3 reads TGTGCCAGCAGTTCCGGGAGGGTTGGCTACGAGCAGTACTTC. The chain links TRBV28 to TRBJ2-7; TRBD2 agrees at 8 bases. Losses at the gene ends were 4 bases for V and 3 bases for J; bases not matched to a gene: 5. Germline V lookup: CDR1 MDHEN, CDR2 SYDVKM. This CDR3 comprises 14 residues.

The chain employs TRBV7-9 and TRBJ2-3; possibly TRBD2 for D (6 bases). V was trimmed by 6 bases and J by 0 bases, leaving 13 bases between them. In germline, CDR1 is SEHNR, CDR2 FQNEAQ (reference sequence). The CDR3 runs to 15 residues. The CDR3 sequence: CASRGGSGSTDTQYF. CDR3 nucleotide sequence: TGTGCCAGCAGAGGAGGGAGCGGGAGCACAGATACGCAGTATTTT.

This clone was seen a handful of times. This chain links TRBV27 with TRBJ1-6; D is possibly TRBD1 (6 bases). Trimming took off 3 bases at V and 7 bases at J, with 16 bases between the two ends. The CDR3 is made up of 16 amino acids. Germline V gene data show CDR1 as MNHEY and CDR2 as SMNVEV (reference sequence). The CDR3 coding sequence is TGTGCCAGCAGTTTGGCGGCGGGGGCTCAAAATTCACCCCTCCACTTT. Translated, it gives CASSLAAGAQNSPLHF.

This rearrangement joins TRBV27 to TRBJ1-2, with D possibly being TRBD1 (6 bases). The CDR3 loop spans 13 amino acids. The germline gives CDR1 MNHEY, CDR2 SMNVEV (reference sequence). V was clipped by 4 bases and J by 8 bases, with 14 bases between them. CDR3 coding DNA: TGTGCCAGCAGTTCTACCCAGGGGAGAGGCTACACCTTC. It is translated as CASSSTQGRGYTF.

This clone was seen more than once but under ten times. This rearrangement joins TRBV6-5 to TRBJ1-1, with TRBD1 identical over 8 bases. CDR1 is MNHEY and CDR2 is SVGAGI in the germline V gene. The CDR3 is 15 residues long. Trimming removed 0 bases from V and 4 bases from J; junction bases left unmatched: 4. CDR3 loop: CASSYSWTGSTEAFF. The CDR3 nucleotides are TGTGCCAGCAGTTACTCGTGGACAGGGTCCACTGAAGCTTTCTTT.

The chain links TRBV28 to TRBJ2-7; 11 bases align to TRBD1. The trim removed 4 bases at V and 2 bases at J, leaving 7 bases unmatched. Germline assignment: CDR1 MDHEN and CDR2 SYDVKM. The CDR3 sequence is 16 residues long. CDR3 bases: TGTGCCAGCAGTTCCCCGGGACAGGGGGACGCCTACGAGCAGTACTTC. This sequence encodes CASSSPGQGDAYEQYF. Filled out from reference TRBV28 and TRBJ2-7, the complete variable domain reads DVKVTQSSRYLVKRTGEKVFLECVQDMDHENMFWYRQDPGLGLRLIYFSYDVKMKEKGDIPEGYSVSREKKERFSLILESASTNQTSMYLCASSSPGQGDAYEQYFGPGTRLTVT.

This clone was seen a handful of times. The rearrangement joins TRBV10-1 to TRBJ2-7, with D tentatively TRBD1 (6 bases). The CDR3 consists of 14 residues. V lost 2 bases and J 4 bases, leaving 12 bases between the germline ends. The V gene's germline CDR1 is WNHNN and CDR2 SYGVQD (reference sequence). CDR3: CASSEGRGFYEQYF. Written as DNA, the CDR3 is TGCGCCAGCAGTGAGGGCAGGGGCTTTTACGAGCAGTACTTC.

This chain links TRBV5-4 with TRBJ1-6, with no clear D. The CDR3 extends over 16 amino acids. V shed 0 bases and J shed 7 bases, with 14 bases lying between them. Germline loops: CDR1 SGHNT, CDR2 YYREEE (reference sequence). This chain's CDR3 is CASSLGGQYLNSPLHF. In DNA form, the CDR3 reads TGTGCCAGCAGCTTGGGAGGGCAATACTTAAATTCACCCCTCCACTTT.

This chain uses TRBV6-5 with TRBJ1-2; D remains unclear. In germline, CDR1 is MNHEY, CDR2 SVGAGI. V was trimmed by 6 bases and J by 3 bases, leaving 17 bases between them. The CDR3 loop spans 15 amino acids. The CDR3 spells CASSYHSQEHYGYTF. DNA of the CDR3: TGTGCCAGCAGCTACCATTCTCAAGAGCACTATGGCTACACCTTC.

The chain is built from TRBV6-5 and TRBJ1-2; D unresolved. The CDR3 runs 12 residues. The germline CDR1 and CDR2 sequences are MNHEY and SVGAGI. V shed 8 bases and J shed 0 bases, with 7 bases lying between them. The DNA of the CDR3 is TGTGCCAGCCCATCTACTAACTATGGCTACACCTTC. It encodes CASPSTNYGYTF.

CDR3 DNA sequence: TGTGCCAGTAGTCGACAGGGGAGCACAGATACGCAGTATTTT. Its translation is CASSRQGSTDTQYF. The V call is TRBV19, the J call TRBJ2-3, with 8 bases matching TRBD1. V lost 5 bases and J lost 0; bases outside the gene matches: 1. This CDR3 has 14 amino acids. In germline, CDR1 is LNHDA, CDR2 SQIVND (reference sequence).